This T cell receptor (beta chain) was identified in a study of beta chain features in type 1 diabetes. Points on this clone: Its specificity is unknown.

Expressed TCRB transcripts were sequenced because the entire RNA isolate underwent reverse transcription. Method: immunoSEQ multiplex PCR; TCRdb's copy keeps in-frame clones and lacks some. Of over 300,000 clones in the sample, 7% to 9% were seen once. CDR3 length equals 11 residues. With 8 bases removed from V and 4 bases from J, the gap between germline ends came to 6 bases. Germline CDR1 reads MNHNY; CDR2 reads SVGAGI (reference sequence). One heparinised blood draw, averaging roughly 0.11 L, came from each donor. Findings of the study overall: Comparison showed that naive, central memory and Treg TCRB repertoires appeared more similar among patients than among healthy donors. Moderate but significant shortening of TCRB CDR3s was recorded in all four CD4+ subsets from Type 1 diabetes patients.

V is TRBV6-6 and J is TRBJ2-1; D ambiguous. The clonotype comes from a woman aged 18-29 years in good health. Sequenced: central memory CD4+ T cells from blood. CDR3 nucleotides: TGTGCCAGCGTTTCGTACAATGAGCAGTTCTTC. Protein product: CASVSYNEQFF.